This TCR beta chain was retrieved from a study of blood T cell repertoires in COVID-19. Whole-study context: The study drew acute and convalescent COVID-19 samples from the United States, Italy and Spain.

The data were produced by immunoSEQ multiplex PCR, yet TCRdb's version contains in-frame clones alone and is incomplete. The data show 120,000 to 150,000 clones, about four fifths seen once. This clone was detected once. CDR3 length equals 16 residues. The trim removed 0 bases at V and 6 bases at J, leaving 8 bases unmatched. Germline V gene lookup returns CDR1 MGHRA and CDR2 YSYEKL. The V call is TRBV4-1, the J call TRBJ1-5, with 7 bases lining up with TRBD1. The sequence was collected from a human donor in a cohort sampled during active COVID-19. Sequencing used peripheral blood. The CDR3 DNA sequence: TGCGCCAGCAGCCAAGATCGCGGAAGGGGGCTTCAGCCCCAGCATTTT. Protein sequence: CASSQDRGRGLQPQHF.